This entry lists 14 T cell receptor beta chains sequenced from one sample in a study of T-cell memory formation after mild COVID-19. TCRdb reprocessed the 5' RACE reads via MiXCR and lists one record per CDR3 protein. Of approximately 440,000 distinct CDR3 sequences in the sample, 15% to 20% are singletons; the top ten hold approximately 8.1%. The sequenced sample consisted of PBMCs or a T cell subset sorted from them (not recorded which). Receptors originate from an adult woman who had mild COVID-19 (a few samples of this study predate the infection). Cell type and time point are not known.

This chain uses TRBV4-1 with TRBJ2-7, with 8 bases matching TRBD1. Germline-derived CDR1 and CDR2 are MGHRA and YSYEKL. CDR3 size: 14 residues. J gave up 7 bases and V 4 bases, and 9 bases lay outside the gene matches. The CDR3 DNA reads TGCGCCAGCAGCCCCCCGGGACAGGCCCGTGAGCAGTACTTC. It codes for CASSPPGQAREQYF.

This clonotype has a handful of counts. The rearrangement links TRBV7-2 to TRBJ2-3, with D possibly being TRBD1 or TRBD2 (5 bases each). The CDR3 runs to 19 residues. Germline-derived CDR1 and CDR2 are SGHTA and FQGNSA. Trimming shortened V by 7 bases and J by 8 bases, and 34 bases separated the two germline ends. The chain's CDR3 is CASTQIQDSLIQGHLTQYF. The CDR3 DNA reads TGTGCCAGCACCCAGATTCAGGACTCGCTAATTCAGGGCCACCTTACGCAGTATTTT.

The J gene is TRBJ2-1, the V gene TRBV4-2; TRBD2 matches 9 bases. Germline values: CDR1 LGHNA, CDR2 YNFKEQ. CDR3 length: 15 amino acids. V shed 2 bases and J 6 bases; nucleotides not matched to a gene: 5. CDR3 residues: CASSQRGGAFNEQFF. Here the CDR3 DNA reads TGTGCCAGCAGCCAACGCGGGGGGGCCTTCAATGAGCAGTTCTTC.

The chain is built from TRBV24-1 and TRBJ2-2; TRBD1 matches at 11 bases. Per the germline V gene, CDR1 is KGHDR and CDR2 is SFDVKD. The junction had 6 bases not matched to a gene; V was cut back by 4 bases and J by 0 bases. This CDR3 is 18 amino acids long. The CDR3 DNA is TGTGCCACCAGTGAACCACCGGGACAGGGGGCGAACACCGGGGAGCTGTTTTTT. Its protein is CATSEPPGQGANTGELFF.

The chain has TRBV4-1 and TRBJ1-6; the match to TRBD1 covers 10 bases. Germline values: CDR1 MGHRA, CDR2 YSYEKL. V shed 1 base and J 6 bases; nucleotides not matched to a gene: 3. CDR3 length: 16 residues. DNA for the CDR3: TGCGCCAGCAGCCAAGTCGGGACAGGGGTTAATTCACCCCTCCACTTT. The encoded protein is CASSQVGTGVNSPLHF.

This chain joins TRBV5-1 and TRBJ2-1; D call uncertain. Trimming shortened V by 0 bases and J by 5 bases, and 9 bases separated the two germline ends. Germline V CDR1 and CDR2: SGHRS, YFSETQ. The CDR3 is 14 amino acids. The CDR3 loop is CASSLALANNEQFF. The CDR3 bases are TGCGCCAGCAGCTTGGCCCTGGCAAACAATGAGCAGTTCTTC.

This clonotype occurred a few times. This sequence joins TRBV7-8 and TRBJ2-7, with D possibly being TRBD2 (6 bases). Germline V gives CDR1 SGHVS, CDR2 FQNEAQ. CDR3 length equals 15 residues. With 5 bases removed from V and 5 bases from J, the gap between germline ends came to 19 bases. This chain's CDR3 is CASSPRAGTTNEQYF. In nucleotides, the CDR3 is TGTGCCAGCAGCCCCCGGGCGGGAACAACGAACGAGCAGTACTTC.

In its sample, this clonotype was seen many times. The V call is TRBV5-1, the J call TRBJ2-1; TRBD2 agrees at 9 bases. After removal of 0 bases from V and 5 bases from J, the junction contained 6 bases not matched to a gene. CDR1 is SGHRS, CDR2 YFSETQ, per germline. This CDR3 is 16 amino acids long. The CDR3 coding sequence is TGCGCCAGCAGCTTGGGGCTAGCGGGGCGCCACAATGAGCAGTTCTTC. Encoded protein: CASSLGLAGRHNEQFF. The variable domain in full, with the rest retrieved from reference TRBV5-1 and TRBJ2-1, is KAGVTQTPRYLIKTRGQQVTLSCSPISGHRSVSWYQQTPGQGLQFLFEYFSETQRNKGNFPGRFSGRQFSNSRSEMNVSTLELGDSALYLCASSLGLAGRHNEQFFGPGTRLTVL.

In its sample, this clonotype was seen a few times. The rearrangement joins TRBV10-3 to TRBJ2-7, with 9 positions matching TRBD1. The CDR3 has 14 amino acids. Unmatched junction bases numbered 8, after V lost 6 bases and J lost 5 bases. CDR1 ENHRY and CDR2 SYGVKD come from the germline V gene. The CDR3 DNA is TGTGCCATCAGGAGGACAGGGGAGGACCACGAGCAGTACTTC. Its protein is CAIRRTGEDHEQYF.

The V call is TRBV10-3, the J call TRBJ1-3; D is perhaps TRBD1 (6 bases). This CDR3 has 16 amino acids. V lost 5 bases and J 0 bases, leaving 14 bases between the germline ends. Germline V gives CDR1 ENHRY, CDR2 SYGVKD. DNA of the CDR3: TGTGCCATCAGTTTCGGACAGTTTAGCTCTGGAAACACCATATATTTT. Residues: CAISFGQFSSGNTIYF.

V and J are TRBV20-1 and TRBJ1-2; no definite D call. Germline values: CDR1 DFQATT, CDR2 SNEGSKA (reference sequence). V lost 3 bases, J lost 0 bases, and 14 bases lay in between. This CDR3 is 15 amino acids long. DNA of the CDR3: TGCAGTGCTAGCGGTCCCGGGAGTTCTAACTATGGCTACACCTTC. It encodes CSASGPGSSNYGYTF.

The rearrangement joins TRBV12-3 or TRBV12-4 to TRBJ2-1; the D gene is possibly TRBD1 (8 bases). Between the trimmed V and J ends, which lost 6 bases and 6 bases, there was a span of 24 bases. The CDR3 length is 17 residues. CDR3 sequence: CASSLTGGARGGNEQFF. Written as DNA, the CDR3 is TGTGCCAGCAGCCTTACAGGGGGGGCCCGCGGTGGCAATGAGCAGTTCTTC.

In this sample, this clonotype turned up many times. The chain combines TRBV27 with TRBJ1-6; tentative D call: TRBD1 (6 bases). Germline loops: CDR1 MNHEY, CDR2 SMNVEV (reference sequence). The V end lost 7 bases, the J end lost 1 base, and 14 bases lay between the germline ends. This CDR3 is built from 16 residues. CDR3: CASKINRDSYNSPLHF. The DNA for the CDR3 is TGTGCCAGCAAAATTAACAGGGATTCCTATAATTCACCCCTCCACTTT.

The rearrangement links TRBV7-2 to TRBJ2-2, with 9 bases fitting TRBD2. Germline CDR1 SGHTA, CDR2 FQGNSA. V shed 6 bases, J shed 6 bases, and the junction held 5 bases outside the gene matches. This CDR3 is 14 amino acids long. The CDR3 nucleotides are TGTGCCAGCAGGCGGGGGGGCCTCGCCGGGGAGCTGTTTTTT. It encodes CASRRGGLAGELFF.